This TCR beta chain appears in the sequencing data of a study of CD4+ T cells in melanoma. Points from the study as a whole: In melanoma, neoantigen-specific CD4+ T cells reportedly differed in differentiation state. A reported correlation linked neoantigen-specific CD4+ T cells to CD8+, macrophage and B cell function.

Data came from immunoSEQ multiplex PCR; TCRdb stores just in-frame clones and leaves some out. The table shows about 11,000 clones, with approximately 68% occurring only once. As for this clone: Its antigen remains unidentified.

Trimming at V came to 6 bases and at J to 2 bases, leaving 4 bases not matched to a gene. Germline V gene sequence: CDR1 MNHEY, CDR2 SVGAGI. CDR3 length equals 15 residues. This clonotype was obtained from a human donor with melanoma. V gene TRBV6-5 combines with J gene TRBJ1-6, with 7 bases matching TRBD1. Specimen: cells from a culture (not recorded whether cultured in vitro). DNA for the CDR3: TGTGCCAGCAGATCCCAGGGGGCCTATAATTCACCCCTCCACTTT. Protein sequence: CASRSQGAYNSPLHF.